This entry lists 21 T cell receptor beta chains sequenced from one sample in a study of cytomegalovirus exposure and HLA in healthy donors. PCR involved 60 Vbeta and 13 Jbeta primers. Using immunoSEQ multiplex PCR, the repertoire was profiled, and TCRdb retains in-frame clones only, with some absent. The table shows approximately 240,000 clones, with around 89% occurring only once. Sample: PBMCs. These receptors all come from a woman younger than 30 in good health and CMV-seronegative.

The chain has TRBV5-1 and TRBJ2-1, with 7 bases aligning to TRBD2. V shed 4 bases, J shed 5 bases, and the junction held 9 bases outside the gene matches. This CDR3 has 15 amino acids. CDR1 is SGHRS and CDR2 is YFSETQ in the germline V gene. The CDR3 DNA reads TGCGCCAGCAGCCCTACGGGGGGTCGGGACAATGAGCAGTTCTTC. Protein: CASSPTGGRDNEQFF.

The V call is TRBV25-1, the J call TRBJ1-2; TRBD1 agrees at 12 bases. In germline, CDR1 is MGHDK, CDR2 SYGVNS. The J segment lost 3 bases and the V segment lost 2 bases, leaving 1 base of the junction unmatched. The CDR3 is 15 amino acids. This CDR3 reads CASSEGTGGHYGYTF. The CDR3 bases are TGTGCCAGCAGTGAAGGGACAGGGGGCCACTATGGCTACACCTTC.

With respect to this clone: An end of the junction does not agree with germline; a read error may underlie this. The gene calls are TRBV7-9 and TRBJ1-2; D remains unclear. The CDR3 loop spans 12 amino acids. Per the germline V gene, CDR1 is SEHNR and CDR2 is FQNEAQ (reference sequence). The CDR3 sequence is CSSSREGYGYTF. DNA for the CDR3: TGTTCCAGCAGCCGAGAGGGCTATGGCTACACCTTC.

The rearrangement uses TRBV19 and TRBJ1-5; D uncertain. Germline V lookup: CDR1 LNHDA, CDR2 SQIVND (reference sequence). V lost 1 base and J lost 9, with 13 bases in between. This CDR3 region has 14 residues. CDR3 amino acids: CASSIGMGGWPQHF. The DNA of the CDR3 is TGTGCCAGTAGTATAGGTATGGGAGGTTGGCCCCAGCATTTT. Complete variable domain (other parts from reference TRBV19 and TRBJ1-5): DGGITQSPKYLFRKEGQNVTLSCEQNLNHDAMYWYRQDPGQGLRLIYYSQIVNDFQKGDIAEGYSVSREKKESFPLTVTSAQKNPTAFYLCASSIGMGGWPQHFGDGTRLSIL.

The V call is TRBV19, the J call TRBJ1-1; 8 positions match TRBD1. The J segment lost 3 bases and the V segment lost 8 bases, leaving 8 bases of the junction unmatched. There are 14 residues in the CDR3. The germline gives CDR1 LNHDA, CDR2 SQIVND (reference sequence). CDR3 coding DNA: TGTGCCAGTGTCCTAACAGGGGGGGACACTGAAGCTTTCTTT. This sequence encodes CASVLTGGDTEAFF.

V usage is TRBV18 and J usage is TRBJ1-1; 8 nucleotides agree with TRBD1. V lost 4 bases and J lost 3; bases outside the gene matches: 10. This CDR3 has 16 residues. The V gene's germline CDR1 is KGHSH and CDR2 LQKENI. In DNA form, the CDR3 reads TGTGCCAGCTCACTCACCCGTCAGGGGGCTGACACTGAAGCTTTCTTT. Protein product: CASSLTRQGADTEAFF.

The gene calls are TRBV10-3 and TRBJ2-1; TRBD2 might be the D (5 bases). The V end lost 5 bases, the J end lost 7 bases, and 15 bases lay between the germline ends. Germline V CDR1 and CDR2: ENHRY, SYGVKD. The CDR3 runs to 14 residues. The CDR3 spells CAISTRVEANEQFF. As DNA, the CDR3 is TGTGCCATCAGTACTAGGGTGGAGGCGAATGAGCAGTTCTTC.

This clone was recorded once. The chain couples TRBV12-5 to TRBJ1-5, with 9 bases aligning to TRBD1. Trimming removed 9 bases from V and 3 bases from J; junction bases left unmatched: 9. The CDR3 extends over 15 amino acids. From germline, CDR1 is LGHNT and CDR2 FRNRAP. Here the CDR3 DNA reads TGTGCTAGCGGTGGGGGGGACAGGGTCAATCAGCCCCAGCATTTT. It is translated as CASGGGDRVNQPQHF.

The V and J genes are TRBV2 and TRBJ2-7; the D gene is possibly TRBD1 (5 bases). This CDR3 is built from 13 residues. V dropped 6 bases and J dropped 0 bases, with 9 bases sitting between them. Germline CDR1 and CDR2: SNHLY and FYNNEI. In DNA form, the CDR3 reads TGTGCCAGCAGCTTGACAGACTCCTACGAGCAGTACTTC. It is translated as CASSLTDSYEQYF.

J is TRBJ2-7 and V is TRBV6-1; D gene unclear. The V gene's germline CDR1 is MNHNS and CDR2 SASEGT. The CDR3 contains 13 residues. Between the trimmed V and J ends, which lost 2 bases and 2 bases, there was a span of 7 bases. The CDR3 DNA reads TGTGCCAGCAGTGAAATAACAGCCTACGAGCAGTACTTC. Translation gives CASSEITAYEQYF.

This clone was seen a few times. Here the CDR3 DNA reads TGTGCCAGCAGCTTAGCACTAGCGTGGGGGGACCAGTACTTC. Translated, it gives CASSLALAWGDQYF. The gene calls are TRBV7-2 and TRBJ2-5, with 7 bases matching TRBD2. The CDR3 loop spans 14 amino acids. In germline, CDR1 is SGHTA, CDR2 FQGNSA. Trimming removed 0 bases from V and 10 bases from J; junction bases left unmatched: 8. Full variable domain (outside the CDR3, taken from reference TRBV7-2 and TRBJ2-5): GAGVSQSPSNKVTEKGKDVELRCDPISGHTALYWYRQSLGQGLEFLIYFQGNSAPDKSGLPSDRFSAERTGGSVSTLTIQRTQQEDSAVYLCASSLALAWGDQYFGPGTRLLVL.

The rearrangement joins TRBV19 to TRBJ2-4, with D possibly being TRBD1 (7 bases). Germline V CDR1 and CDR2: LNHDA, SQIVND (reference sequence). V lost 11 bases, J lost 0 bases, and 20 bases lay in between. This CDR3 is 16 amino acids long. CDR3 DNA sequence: TGTGCCTCCCAATTTGGGGGGACAGTAGCCAAAAACATTCAGTACTTC. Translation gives CASQFGGTVAKNIQYF. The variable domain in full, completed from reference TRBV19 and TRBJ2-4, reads DGGITQSPKYLFRKEGQNVTLSCEQNLNHDAMYWYRQDPGQGLRLIYYSQIVNDFQKGDIAEGYSVSREKKESFPLTVTSAQKNPTAFYLCASQFGGTVAKNIQYFGAGTRLSVL.

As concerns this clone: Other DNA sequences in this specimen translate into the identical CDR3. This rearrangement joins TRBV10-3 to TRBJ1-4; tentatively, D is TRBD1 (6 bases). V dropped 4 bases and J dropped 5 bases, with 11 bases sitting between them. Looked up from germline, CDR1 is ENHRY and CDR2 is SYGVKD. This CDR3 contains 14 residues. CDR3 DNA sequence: TGTGCCATCAGTGGGGGGCGGTCAAATGAAAAACTGTTTTTT. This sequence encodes CAISGGRSNEKLFF.

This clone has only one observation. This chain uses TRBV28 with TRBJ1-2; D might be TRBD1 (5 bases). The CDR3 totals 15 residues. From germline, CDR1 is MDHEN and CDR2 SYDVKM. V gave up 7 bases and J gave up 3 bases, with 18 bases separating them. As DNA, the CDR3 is TGTGCCAGCACCAGTTGGGGCTCCCAGGACTATGGCTACACCTTC. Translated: CASTSWGSQDYGYTF.

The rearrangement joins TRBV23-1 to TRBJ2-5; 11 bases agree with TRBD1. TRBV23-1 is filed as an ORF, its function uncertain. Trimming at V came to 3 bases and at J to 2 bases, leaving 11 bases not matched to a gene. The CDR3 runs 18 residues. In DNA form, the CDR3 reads TGCGCCAGCAGTCATTCCTATCACCGGGACAGGGGGCAAGAGACCCAGTACTTC. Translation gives CASSHSYHRDRGQETQYF.

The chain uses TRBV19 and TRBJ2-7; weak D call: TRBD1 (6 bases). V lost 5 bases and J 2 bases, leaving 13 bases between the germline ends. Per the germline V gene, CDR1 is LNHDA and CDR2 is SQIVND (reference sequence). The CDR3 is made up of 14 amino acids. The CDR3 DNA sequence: TGTGCCAGTAGTCTAAGGACAGATGCCTACGAGCAGTACTTC. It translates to CASSLRTDAYEQYF.

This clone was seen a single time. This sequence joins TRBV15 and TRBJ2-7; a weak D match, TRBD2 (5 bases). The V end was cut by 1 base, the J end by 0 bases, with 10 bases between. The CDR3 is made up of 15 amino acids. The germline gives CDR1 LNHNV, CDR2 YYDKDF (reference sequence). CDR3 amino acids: CATSRANRDSYEQYF. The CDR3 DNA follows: TGTGCCACCAGCAGAGCGAATCGGGACTCCTACGAGCAGTACTTC.

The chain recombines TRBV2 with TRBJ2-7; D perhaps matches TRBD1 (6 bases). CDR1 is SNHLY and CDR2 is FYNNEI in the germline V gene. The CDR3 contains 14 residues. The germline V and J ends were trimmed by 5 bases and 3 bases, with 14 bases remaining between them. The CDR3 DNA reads TGTGCCAGCAGTAAGGGGGACACCTACTACGAGCAGTACTTC. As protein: CASSKGDTYYEQYF.

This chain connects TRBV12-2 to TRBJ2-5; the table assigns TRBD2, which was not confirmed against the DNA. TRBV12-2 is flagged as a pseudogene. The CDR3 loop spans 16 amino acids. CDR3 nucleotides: TGTGCAAGTCGCTTAGCTCCGTGGCGGTACCAAGAGACCCAGTACTTC. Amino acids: CASRLAPWRYQETQYF.

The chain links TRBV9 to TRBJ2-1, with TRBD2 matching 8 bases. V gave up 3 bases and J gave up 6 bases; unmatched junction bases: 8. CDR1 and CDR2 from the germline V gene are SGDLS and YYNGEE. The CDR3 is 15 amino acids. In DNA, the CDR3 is TGTGCCAGCAGCGCAAGCGGGAGAGGGGGCAATGAGCAGTTCTTC. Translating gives CASSASGRGGNEQFF.

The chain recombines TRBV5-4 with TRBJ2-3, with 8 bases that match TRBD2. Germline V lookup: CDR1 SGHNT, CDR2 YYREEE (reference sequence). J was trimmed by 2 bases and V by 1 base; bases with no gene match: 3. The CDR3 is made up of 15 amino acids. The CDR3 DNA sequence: TGTGCCAGCAGCTTGAAACTAGCGGACACAGATACGCAGTATTTT. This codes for CASSLKLADTDTQYF.